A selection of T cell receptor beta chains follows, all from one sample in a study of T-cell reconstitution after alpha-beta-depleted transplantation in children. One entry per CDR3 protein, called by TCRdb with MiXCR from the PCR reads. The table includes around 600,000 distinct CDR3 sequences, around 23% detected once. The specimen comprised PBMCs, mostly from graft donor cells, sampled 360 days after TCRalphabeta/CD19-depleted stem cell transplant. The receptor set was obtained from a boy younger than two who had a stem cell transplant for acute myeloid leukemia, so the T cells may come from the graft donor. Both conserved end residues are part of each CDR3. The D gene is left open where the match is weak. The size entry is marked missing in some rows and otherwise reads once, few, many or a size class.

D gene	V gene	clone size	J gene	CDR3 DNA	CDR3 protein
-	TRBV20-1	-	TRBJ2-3	TGCAGTGCCCCCTCTCCGTTGCCGGGAGATACGCAGTATTTT	CSAPSPLPGDTQYF
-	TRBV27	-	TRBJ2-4	TGTGCCAGCAGCCCATCCAGGGCGGAGGCCAAAAACATTCAGTACTTC	CASSPSRAEAKNIQYF
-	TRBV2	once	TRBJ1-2	TGTGCCAGCAGTGAGGCGTCTGGGGGCTACACCTTC	CASSEASGGYTF
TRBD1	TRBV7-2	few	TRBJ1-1	TGTGCCAGCAGCTTAGCGGGACAGGGTGGCACTGAAGCTTTCTTT	CASSLAGQGGTEAFF
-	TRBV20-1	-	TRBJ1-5	TGCAGTGCTAGGGACCGTCGTAGCAATCAGCCCCAGCATTTT	CSARDRRSNQPQHF
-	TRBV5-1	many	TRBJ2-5	TGCGCCAGCAGTCAGGAACAAGAGACCCAGTACTTC	CASSQEQETQYF
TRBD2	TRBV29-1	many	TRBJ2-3	TGCAGCGTCGGGACTAGCGGGGGCCGCACAGATACGCAGTATTTT	CSVGTSGGRTDTQYF
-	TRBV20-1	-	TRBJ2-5	TGCAGTGCTAGAGGTCCGGGCAGAGGGGAGACCCAGTACTTC	CSARGPGRGETQYF
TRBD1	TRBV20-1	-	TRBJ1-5	TGCAGTGCTCCATCGACAGGGGGCGTGAGCAATCAGCCCCAGCATTTT	CSAPSTGGVSNQPQHF
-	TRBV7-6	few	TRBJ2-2	TGTGCCAGCAGCCTAGCTTATGGGAACACCGGGGAGCTGTTTTTT	CASSLAYGNTGELFF
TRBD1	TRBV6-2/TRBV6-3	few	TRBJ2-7	TGTGCCAGCAGCCGACAGGGATCAGGCTCCTACGAGCAGTACTTC	CASSRQGSGSYEQYF
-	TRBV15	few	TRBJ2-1	TGTGCCACCAGCGCAGGGTCTCCCTACAATGAGCAGTTCTTC	CATSAGSPYNEQFF
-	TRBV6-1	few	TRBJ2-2	TGTGCCGCATCTCGGGGGGCGGTCTGGGAGCTGTTTTTT	CAASRGAVWELFF
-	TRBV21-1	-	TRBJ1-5	TGTGCCAGCAGCAAAGGCGGGGCCCGTTGGCAGCCCCAGCATTTT	CASSKGGARWQPQHF
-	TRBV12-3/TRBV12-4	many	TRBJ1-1	TGTGCCAGCAGTTTGGGGGAAGGGGCTGAAGCTTTCTTT	CASSLGEGAEAFF
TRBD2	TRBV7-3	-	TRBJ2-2	TGTGCCAGCAGCTCCTTTAGCGGGGAGACCGGGGAGCTGTTTTTT	CASSSFSGETGELFF